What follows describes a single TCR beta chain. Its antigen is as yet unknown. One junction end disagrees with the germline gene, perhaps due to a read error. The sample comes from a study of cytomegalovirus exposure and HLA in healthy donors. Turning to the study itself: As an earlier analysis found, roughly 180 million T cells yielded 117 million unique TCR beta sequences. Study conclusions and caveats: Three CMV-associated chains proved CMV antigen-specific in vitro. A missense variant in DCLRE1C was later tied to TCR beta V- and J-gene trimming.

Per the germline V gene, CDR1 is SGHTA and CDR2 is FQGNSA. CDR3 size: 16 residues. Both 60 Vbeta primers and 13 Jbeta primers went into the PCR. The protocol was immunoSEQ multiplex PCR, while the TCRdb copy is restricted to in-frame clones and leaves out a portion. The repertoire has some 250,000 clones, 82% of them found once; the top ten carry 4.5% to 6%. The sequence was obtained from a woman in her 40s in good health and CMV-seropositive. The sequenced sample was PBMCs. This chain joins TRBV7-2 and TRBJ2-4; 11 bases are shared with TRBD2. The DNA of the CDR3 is TGTGCCAGCAGCTTAGTCCCCTTAGCGGGGGGGCCCTTTTCGGACTTC. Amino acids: CASSLVPLAGGPFSDF. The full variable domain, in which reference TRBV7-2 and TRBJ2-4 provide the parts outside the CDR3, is GAGVSQSPSNKVTEKGKDVELRCDPISGHTALYWYRQSLGQGLEFLIYFQGNSAPDKSGLPSDRFSAERTGGSVSTLTIQRTQQEDSAVYLCASSLVPLAGGPFSDFGAGTRLSVL.